This T cell receptor beta chain was recorded in a study of Graves' ophthalmopathy and Graves' hyperthyroidism. Study conclusions and caveats: Discrimination between ophthalmopathy and stable hyperthyroidism by a 13-signature model showed about 85% sensitivity and roughly 81% specificity. Progression of ophthalmopathy was predicted by the model with 65% to 71% sensitivity and approximately 72% specificity.

RNA transcripts provided the template for amplifying TCR beta CDR3 regions. First-round RT-PCR employed HTBI primers, with a second-round multiplex PCR after it. TCRdb reprocessed the multiplex PCR reads via MiXCR and lists one record per CDR3 protein. The sample consists of roughly 600,000 distinct CDR3 sequences, 39% of them appearing once. Patients newly diagnosed with hyperthyroidism, under 2 months' duration, were aged 18 to 65, the study reports. Germline CDR1 reads MGHDK; CDR2 reads SYGVNS. CDR3 size: 16 residues. Germline trimming cut 5 bases from V and 4 bases from J; bases unmatched to any gene: 13. This clonotype was seen once. What it recognizes is unknown.

The sequencing input was peripheral blood or thyroid tissue (not recorded which). The sequence was collected from an adult man with Graves' hyperthyroidism. The gene calls are TRBV25-1 and TRBJ2-7; TRBD1 matches at 8 bases. The CDR3 sequence: CASSTEGQGVEYEQYF. The CDR3 coding sequence is TGTGCCAGCAGTACCGAAGGACAGGGTGTTGAATACGAGCAGTACTTC.